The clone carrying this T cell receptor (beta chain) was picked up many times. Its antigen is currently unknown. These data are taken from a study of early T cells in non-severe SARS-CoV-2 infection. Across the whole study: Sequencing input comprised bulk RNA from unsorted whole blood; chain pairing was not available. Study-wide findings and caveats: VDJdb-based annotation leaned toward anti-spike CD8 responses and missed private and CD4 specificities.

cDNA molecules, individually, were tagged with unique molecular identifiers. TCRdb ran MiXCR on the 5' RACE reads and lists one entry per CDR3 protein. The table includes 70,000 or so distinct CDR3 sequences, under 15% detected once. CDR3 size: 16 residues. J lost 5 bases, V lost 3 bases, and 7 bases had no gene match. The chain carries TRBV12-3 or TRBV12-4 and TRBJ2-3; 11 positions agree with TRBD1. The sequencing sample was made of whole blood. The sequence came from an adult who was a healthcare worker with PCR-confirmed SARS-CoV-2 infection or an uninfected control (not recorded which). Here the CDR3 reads CASSFHGQGARDTQYF. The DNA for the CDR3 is TGTGCCAGCAGTTTTCACGGACAGGGGGCTAGAGATACGCAGTATTTT.